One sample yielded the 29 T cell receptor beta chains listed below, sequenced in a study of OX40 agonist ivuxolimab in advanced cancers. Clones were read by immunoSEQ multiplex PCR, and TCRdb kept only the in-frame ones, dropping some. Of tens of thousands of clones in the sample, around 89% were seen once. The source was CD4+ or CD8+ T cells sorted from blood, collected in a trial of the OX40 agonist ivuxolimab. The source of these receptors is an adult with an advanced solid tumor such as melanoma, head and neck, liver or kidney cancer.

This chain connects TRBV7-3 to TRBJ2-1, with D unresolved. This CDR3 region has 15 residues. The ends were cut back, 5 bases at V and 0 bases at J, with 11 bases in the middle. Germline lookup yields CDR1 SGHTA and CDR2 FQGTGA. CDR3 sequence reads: CASSQTGSSYNEQFF. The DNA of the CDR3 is TGTGCCAGCAGCCAGACCGGCAGCTCCTACAATGAGCAGTTCTTC.

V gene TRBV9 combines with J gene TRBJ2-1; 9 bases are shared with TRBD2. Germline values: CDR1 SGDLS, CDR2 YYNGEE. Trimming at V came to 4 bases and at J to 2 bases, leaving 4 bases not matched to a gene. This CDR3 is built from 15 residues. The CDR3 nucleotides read TGTGCCAGCAGCAACCGGACTAGCGCCTACAATGAGCAGTTCTTC. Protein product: CASSNRTSAYNEQFF.

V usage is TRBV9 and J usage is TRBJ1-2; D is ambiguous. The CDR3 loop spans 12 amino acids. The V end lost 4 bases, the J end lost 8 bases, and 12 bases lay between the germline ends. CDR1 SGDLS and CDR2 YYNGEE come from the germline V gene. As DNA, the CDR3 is TGTGCCAGCAGCTCACTTCAATCCGGCTACACCTTC. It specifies CASSSLQSGYTF.

This chain's CDR3 is CASSVGGDFGTEAFF. In DNA, the CDR3 is TGTGCCAGCAGCGTAGGAGGGGACTTTGGAACTGAAGCTTTCTTT. The chain joins TRBV9 to TRBJ1-1, with TRBD1 as a possible D gene (5 bases). Trimming shortened V by 0 bases and J by 5 bases, and 14 bases separated the two germline ends. The CDR3 covers 15 residues. Per the germline V gene, CDR1 is SGDLS and CDR2 is YYNGEE.

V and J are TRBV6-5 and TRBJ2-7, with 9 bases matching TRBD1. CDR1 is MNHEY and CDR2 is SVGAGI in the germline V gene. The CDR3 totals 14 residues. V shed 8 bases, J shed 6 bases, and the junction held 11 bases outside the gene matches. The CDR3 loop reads CASGWGTGPSEQYF. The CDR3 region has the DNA TGTGCCAGCGGTTGGGGGACAGGGCCCTCCGAGCAGTACTTC.

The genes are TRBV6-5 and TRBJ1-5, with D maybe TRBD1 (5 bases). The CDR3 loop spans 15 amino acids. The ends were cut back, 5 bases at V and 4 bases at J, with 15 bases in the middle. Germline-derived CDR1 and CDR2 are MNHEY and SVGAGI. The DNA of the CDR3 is TGTGCCAGCAGTGCGACCGGGGCCCGTAATCAGCCCCAGCATTTT. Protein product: CASSATGARNQPQHF.

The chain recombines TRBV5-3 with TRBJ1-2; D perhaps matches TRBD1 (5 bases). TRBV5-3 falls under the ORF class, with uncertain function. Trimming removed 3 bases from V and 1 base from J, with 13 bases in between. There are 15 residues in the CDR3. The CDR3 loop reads CARSYRQRSNYGYTF. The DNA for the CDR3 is TGTGCCAGAAGCTACCGACAGAGGAGTAACTATGGCTACACCTTC.

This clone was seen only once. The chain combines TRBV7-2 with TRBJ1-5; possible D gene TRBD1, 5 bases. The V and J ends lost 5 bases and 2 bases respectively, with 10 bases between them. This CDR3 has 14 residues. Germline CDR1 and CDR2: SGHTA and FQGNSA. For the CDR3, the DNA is TGTGCCAGCAGCGGCTGGGGGGGCAATCAGCCCCAGCATTTT. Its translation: CASSGWGGNQPQHF.

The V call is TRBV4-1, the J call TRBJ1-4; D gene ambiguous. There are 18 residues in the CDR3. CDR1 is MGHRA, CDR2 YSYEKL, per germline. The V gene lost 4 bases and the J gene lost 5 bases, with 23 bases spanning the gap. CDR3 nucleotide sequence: TGCGCCAGCAGCCCCCAGTTCCAGGTCCCGGTTCTAAATGAAAAACTGTTTTTT. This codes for CASSPQFQVPVLNEKLFF.

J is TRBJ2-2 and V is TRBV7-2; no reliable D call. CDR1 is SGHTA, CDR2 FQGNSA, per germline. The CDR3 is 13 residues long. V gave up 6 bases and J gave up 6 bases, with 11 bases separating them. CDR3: CASSPLGPGELFF. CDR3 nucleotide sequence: TGTGCCAGCAGTCCTCTCGGGCCCGGGGAGCTGTTTTTT.

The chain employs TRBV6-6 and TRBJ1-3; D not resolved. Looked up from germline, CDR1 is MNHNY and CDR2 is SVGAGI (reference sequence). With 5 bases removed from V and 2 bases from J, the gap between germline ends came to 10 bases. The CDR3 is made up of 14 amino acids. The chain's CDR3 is CASSPGSAGNTIYF. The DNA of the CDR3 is TGTGCCAGCAGTCCCGGGTCCGCTGGAAACACCATATATTTT.

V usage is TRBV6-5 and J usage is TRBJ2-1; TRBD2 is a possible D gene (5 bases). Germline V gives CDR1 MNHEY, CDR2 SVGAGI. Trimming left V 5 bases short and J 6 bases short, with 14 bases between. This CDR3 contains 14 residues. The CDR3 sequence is CASSPLAGGNEQFF. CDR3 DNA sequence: TGTGCCAGCAGTCCCTTGGCGGGCGGCAATGAGCAGTTCTTC.

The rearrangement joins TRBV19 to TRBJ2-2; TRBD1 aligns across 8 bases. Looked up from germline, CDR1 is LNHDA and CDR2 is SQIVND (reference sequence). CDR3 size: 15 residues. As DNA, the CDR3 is TGTGACCTGGCCGGGGGACAGGTCACAAGGGGGGAGCTGTTTTTT. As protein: CDLAGGQVTRGELFF.

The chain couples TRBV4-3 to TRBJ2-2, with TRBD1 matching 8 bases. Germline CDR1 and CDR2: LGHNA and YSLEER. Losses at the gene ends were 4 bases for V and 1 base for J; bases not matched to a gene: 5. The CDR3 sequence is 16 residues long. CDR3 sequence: CASSREDRGNTGELFF. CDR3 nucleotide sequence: TGCGCCAGCAGCCGGGAAGACAGGGGGAACACCGGGGAGCTGTTTTTT.

In DNA form, the CDR3 reads TGTGCCAGCAGTTCCGGGACAGGGGGCAATGAGCAGTTCTTC. As protein: CASSSGTGGNEQFF. The chain couples TRBV27 to TRBJ2-1; 11 bases are a match to TRBD1. Looked up from germline, CDR1 is MNHEY and CDR2 is SMNVEV (reference sequence). V lost 4 bases, J lost 6 bases, and 2 bases stayed unmatched. This CDR3 contains 14 residues.

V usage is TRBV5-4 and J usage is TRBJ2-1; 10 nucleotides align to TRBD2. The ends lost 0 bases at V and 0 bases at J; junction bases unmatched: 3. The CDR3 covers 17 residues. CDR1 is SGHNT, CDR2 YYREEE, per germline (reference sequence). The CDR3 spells CASSLGLAGLSYNEQFF. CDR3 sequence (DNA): TGTGCCAGCAGCTTGGGACTAGCGGGCCTCTCCTACAATGAGCAGTTCTTC.

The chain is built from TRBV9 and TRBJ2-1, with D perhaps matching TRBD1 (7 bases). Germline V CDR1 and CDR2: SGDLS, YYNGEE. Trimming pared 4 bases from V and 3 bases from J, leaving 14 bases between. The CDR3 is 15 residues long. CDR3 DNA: TGTGCCAGCAGCCCCTCCAGGGGGGACTACAATGAGCAGTTCTTC. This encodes CASSPSRGDYNEQFF.

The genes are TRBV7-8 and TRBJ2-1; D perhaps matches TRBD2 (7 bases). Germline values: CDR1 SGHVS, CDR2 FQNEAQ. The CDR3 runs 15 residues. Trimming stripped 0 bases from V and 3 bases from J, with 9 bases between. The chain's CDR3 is CASSLAGGRYNEQFF. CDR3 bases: TGTGCCAGCAGCTTAGCGGGGGGGCGCTACAATGAGCAGTTCTTC.

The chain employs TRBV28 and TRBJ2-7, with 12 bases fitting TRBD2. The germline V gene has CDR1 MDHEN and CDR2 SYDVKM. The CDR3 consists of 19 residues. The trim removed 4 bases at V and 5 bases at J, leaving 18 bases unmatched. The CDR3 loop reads CASSSPRLAGVGLVNEQYF. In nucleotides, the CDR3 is TGTGCCAGCAGTTCGCCAAGACTAGCGGGAGTCGGATTGGTTAACGAGCAGTACTTC.

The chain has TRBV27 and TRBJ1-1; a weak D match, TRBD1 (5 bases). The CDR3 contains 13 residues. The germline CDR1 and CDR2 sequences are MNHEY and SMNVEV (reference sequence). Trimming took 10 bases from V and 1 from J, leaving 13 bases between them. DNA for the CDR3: TGTGCCATCCGGGAGGGGAGGAACACTGAAGCTTTCTTT. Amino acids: CAIREGRNTEAFF.

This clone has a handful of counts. CDR3 amino acids: CASSPRKVYEQYF. The CDR3 DNA is TGTGCCAGCTCCCCGAGAAAGGTATACGAGCAGTACTTC. This sequence joins TRBV18 and TRBJ2-7; D gene ambiguous. This CDR3 is built from 13 residues. Trimming shortened V by 6 bases and J by 4 bases, and 13 bases separated the two germline ends. The germline V gene has CDR1 KGHSH and CDR2 LQKENI.

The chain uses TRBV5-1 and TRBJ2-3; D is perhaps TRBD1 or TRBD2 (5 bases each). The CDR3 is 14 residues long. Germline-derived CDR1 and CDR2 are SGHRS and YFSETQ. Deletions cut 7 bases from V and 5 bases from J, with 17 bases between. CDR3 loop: CASAWDLDGDTQYF. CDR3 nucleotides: TGCGCCAGCGCCTGGGACCTGGATGGAGATACGCAGTATTTT.

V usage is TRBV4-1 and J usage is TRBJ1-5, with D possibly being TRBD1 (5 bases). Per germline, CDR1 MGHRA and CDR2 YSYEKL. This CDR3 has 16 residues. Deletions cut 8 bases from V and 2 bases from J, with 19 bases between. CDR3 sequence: CASSLIGGEGNQPQHF. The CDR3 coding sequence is TGCGCCAGCTCTCTCATCGGAGGGGAGGGCAATCAGCCCCAGCATTTT.

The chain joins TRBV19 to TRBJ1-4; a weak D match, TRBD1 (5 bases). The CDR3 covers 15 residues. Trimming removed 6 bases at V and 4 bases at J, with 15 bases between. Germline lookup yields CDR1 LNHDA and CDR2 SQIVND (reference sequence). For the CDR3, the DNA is TGTGCCAGTAGACCGGGGGTCGAAGGTAATGAAAAACTGTTTTTT. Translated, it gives CASRPGVEGNEKLFF.

DNA of the CDR3: TGTGCCAGCAGCGGGCCACAGATTAGCACAGATACGCAGTATTTT. Residues: CASSGPQISTDTQYF. The V gene is TRBV5-5, the J gene TRBJ2-3, with D unclear. Germline V gives CDR1 SGHKS, CDR2 YYEKEE (reference sequence). The V and J ends lost 4 bases and 0 bases respectively, with 12 bases between them. The CDR3 extends over 15 amino acids.

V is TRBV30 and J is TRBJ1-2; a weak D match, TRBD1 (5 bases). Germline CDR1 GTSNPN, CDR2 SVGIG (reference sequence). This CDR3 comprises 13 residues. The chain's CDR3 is CADRDLGDYGYTF. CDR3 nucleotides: TGTGCGGATCGGGACTTGGGGGACTATGGCTACACCTTC.

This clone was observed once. The chain's CDR3 is CASSLAVGREAQYF. The DNA of the CDR3 is TGTGCCAGCAGCTTAGCGGTTGGGAGGGAGGCGCAGTATTTT. V gene TRBV7-2 combines with J gene TRBJ2-3, with 7 bases aligning to TRBD2. The V gene end was trimmed by 0 bases and the J gene end by 10 bases; junction bases not matched to a gene: 7. CDR1 and CDR2 from the germline V gene are SGHTA and FQGNSA. The CDR3 covers 14 residues. Using reference TRBV7-2 and TRBJ2-3 for the parts outside the CDR3, the full variable domain is GAGVSQSPSNKVTEKGKDVELRCDPISGHTALYWYRQSLGQGLEFLIYFQGNSAPDKSGLPSDRFSAERTGGSVSTLTIQRTQQEDSAVYLCASSLAVGREAQYFGPGTRLTVL.

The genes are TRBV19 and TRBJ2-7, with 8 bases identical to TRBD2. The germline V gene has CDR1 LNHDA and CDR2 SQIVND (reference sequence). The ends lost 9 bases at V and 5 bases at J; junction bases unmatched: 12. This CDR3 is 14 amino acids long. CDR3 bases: TGTGCCAGCTCCAGCGGGAGTAAGTCCGACGAGCAGTACGTC. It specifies CASSSGSKSDEQYV.

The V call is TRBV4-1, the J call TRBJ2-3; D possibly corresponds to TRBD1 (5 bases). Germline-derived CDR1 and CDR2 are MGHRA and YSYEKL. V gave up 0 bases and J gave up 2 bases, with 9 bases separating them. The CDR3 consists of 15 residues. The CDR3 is CASSQEQDLTDTQYF. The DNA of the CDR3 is TGCGCCAGCAGCCAAGAACAGGATCTCACAGATACGCAGTATTTT.